This T cell receptor (beta chain) was profiled in a study of CD8 T cells in Susac syndrome. Sequencing of TCR beta was performed on blood CD8+ T cells and on blood CD4+ T cells. Each Susac syndrome patient had definite or probable disease by recently defined criteria. Reverse transcription of 0.5 to 1 ug RNA was carried out with random hexamers. With immunoSEQ multiplex PCR, TCR beta CDR3 was amplified across 54 Vbeta and 13 Jbeta. In TCRdb, the immunoSEQ multiplex PCR reads were re-called with MiXCR into one record per CDR3 protein. The table shows 150,000 to 200,000 distinct CDR3 sequences, with approximately 94% occurring only once. The length of the CDR3 is 12 residues. The V end was cut by 7 bases, the J end by 8 bases, with 14 bases between. CDR1 and CDR2 (germline): SGHTA, FQGNSA.

The TCR sequence derives from a human donor with Susac syndrome. Source material: CD4+ T cells from PBMCs. This chain joins TRBV7-2 and TRBJ1-1; D gene unclear. The CDR3 region is CASTPPADEAFF. DNA of the CDR3: TGTGCCAGCACCCCCCCGGCAGACGAAGCTTTCTTT.